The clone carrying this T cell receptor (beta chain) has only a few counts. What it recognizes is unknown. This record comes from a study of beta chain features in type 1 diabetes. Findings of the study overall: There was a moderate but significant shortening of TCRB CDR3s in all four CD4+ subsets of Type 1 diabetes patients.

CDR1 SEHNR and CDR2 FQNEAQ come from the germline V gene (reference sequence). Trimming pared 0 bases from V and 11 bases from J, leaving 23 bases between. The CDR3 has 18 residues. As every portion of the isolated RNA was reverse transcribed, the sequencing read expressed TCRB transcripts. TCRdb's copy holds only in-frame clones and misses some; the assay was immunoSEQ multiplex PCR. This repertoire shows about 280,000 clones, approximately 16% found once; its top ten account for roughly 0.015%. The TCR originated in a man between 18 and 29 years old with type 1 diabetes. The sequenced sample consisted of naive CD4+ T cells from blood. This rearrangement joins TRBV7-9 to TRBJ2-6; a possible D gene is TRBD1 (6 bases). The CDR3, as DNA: TGTGCCAGCAGCTTAGCCAGTGGGCAGGGGCTCCCCCCACACGTCCTGACTTTC. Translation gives CASSLASGQGLPPHVLTF.